Sequencing of this TCR beta chain was carried out in a study of spatial heterogeneity in lung cancer. Study details: Sequences of the beta chain were consistently detected in greater numbers than alpha-chain sequences.

TCRdb used MiXCR to reprocess the 5' RACE reads, holding one entry per CDR3 protein. The sample lists approximately 40,000 distinct CDR3 sequences, over 6.5% occurring once. From germline, CDR1 is SGHTA and CDR2 FQGTGA. Trimming stripped 1 base from V and 4 bases from J, with 11 bases between. This CDR3 is 15 amino acids long. Documented time point: sample taken at primary tumor resection. The source was PBMCs, collected at surgery. The gene calls are TRBV7-3 and TRBJ2-1; weak D call: TRBD2 (6 bases). The sequence was obtained from a female donor with early-stage non-small cell lung cancer. This CDR3 is CASSLSVAVYNEQFF. The CDR3, as DNA: TGTGCCAGCAGCTTAAGTGTAGCGGTATACAATGAGCAGTTCTTC.